These T cell receptor beta chains were read from a single sample in a study of Ad26.COV2.S vaccination and SARS-CoV-2 variants. Sequencing used immunoSEQ multiplex PCR; TCRdb keeps in-frame clones, though not all of them. The table lists roughly 700,000 clones, roughly 90% of them singletons, with approximately 1.5% in the top ten. This sample comprised peripheral blood, obtained in a trial of Ad26.COV2.S vaccine versus placebo. The receptors here all came from a person between 18 and 65 years old who received the Ad26.COV2.S COVID-19 vaccine or a placebo. CDR3s include the opening cysteine and the closing phenylalanine or tryptophan.

len	j_gene	v_gene	CDR3aa
13	TRBJ1-2	TRBV29-1	CSAITGGLYGYTF
14	TRBJ1-2	TRBV18	CASSPPQGSYGYTF
16	TRBJ2-2	TRBV14	CASSPPTSRDTGELFF
15	TRBJ1-5	TRBV19	CASSKLGDSNQPQHF
11	TRBJ2-7	TRBV24-1	CATSDYDEQYF
14	TRBJ2-5	TRBV25-1	CASSAAGRQETQYF
17	TRBJ2-2	TRBV7-2	CASSLVGTSGGFGELFF
14	TRBJ1-5	TRBV5-1	CASSLTQGHQPQHF
13	TRBJ2-3	TRBV6-2/TRBV6-3	CASSTRGWDTQYF
12	TRBJ2-3	TRBV5-4	CASSSSTDTQYF
15	TRBJ1-3	TRBV4-1	CASSQGVDSGNTIYF
15	TRBJ2-3	TRBV5-4	CASSLGSGETDTQYF
15	TRBJ1-1	TRBV7-2	CASSLVGVLNTEAFF
16	TRBJ2-1	TRBV30	CAWMRTRQGRGNEQFF